Each of the 23 T cell receptor beta chains below was sequenced from the same sample in a study of blood T cell repertoires in COVID-19. The table came from immunoSEQ multiplex PCR; TCRdb's copy has only in-frame clones and leaves some out. Of about 200,000 clones in the sample, roughly 87% were seen once. Sequenced sample: peripheral blood. The source of these receptors is a woman aged 60-70 years with COVID-19, enrolled during active disease.

This chain uses TRBV28 with TRBJ1-5; D is possibly TRBD1 (5 bases). The CDR3 extends over 15 amino acids. Germline CDR1 reads MDHEN; CDR2 reads SYDVKM. V was shortened by 3 bases and J by 2 bases, with 11 bases between the two germline ends. For the CDR3, the DNA is TGTGCCAGCAGTTTTCTGGGGCAGGGCAATCAGCCCCAGCATTTT. This sequence encodes CASSFLGQGNQPQHF.

The rearrangement uses TRBV5-6 and TRBJ2-5, with 8 bases identical to TRBD1. The CDR3 extends over 18 amino acids. The germline V gene encodes CDR1 SGHDT and CDR2 YYEEEE. The V gene end was trimmed by 0 bases and the J gene end by 5 bases; junction bases not matched to a gene: 15. DNA of the CDR3: TGTGCCAGCAGCTTGGTGCGGACAGGGAACACCCCACACGAGACCCAGTACTTC. Its translation: CASSLVRTGNTPHETQYF.

The chain joins TRBV15 to TRBJ2-1; 8 nucleotides agree with TRBD2. CDR1 and CDR2 (germline): LNHNV, YYDKDF (reference sequence). V trimming: 0 bases; J trimming: 7 bases; junction bases outside the gene matches: 8. This CDR3 region has 16 residues. The CDR3 reads CATSRDSTGGGNEQFF. CDR3 DNA: TGTGCCACCAGCAGAGATTCGACGGGAGGGGGGAATGAGCAGTTCTTC.

This chain uses TRBV11-2 with TRBJ2-7, with D perhaps matching TRBD2 (6 bases). The CDR3 loop spans 16 amino acids. The germline gives CDR1 SGHAT, CDR2 FQNNGV. Deletions cut 3 bases from V and 3 bases from J, with 18 bases between. In DNA form, the CDR3 reads TGTGCCAGCAGCTTGCGGGGAGAACTATACTTCTACGAGCAGTACTTC. Its protein product is CASSLRGELYFYEQYF.

CDR3 coding DNA: TGTGCCAGTAGTCAACTTCGACTTACAAGCTCCTACGAGCAGTACTTC. This translates into CASSQLRLTSSYEQYF. V and J are TRBV19 and TRBJ2-7; D gene ambiguous. Looked up from germline, CDR1 is LNHDA and CDR2 is SQIVND (reference sequence). Trimming took 5 bases from V and 0 from J, leaving 17 bases between them. The CDR3 is 16 amino acids.

This clone was detected only a few times. V gene TRBV13 combines with J gene TRBJ2-1; 9 bases align to TRBD2. Germline CDR1 and CDR2: PRHDT and FYEKMQ (reference sequence). The trim removed 7 bases at V and 9 bases at J, leaving 10 bases unmatched. The CDR3 is 14 amino acids. CDR3 bases: TGTGCCAGCACCTGGGGGCGGGAGGGCAGTGAGCAGTTCTTC. This translates into CASTWGREGSEQFF.

V gene TRBV28 combines with J gene TRBJ2-5; 14 nucleotides align to TRBD2. The length of the CDR3 is 16 residues. The ends lost 2 bases at V and 3 bases at J; junction bases unmatched: 2. Germline V gene lookup returns CDR1 MDHEN and CDR2 SYDVKM. Here the CDR3 reads CASSLRGLAGEETQYF. The CDR3 bases are TGTGCCAGCAGTTTAAGGGGACTAGCGGGAGAAGAGACCCAGTACTTC.

J is TRBJ2-1 and V is TRBV7-6; 7 bases map to TRBD2. V shed 3 bases and J 5 bases; nucleotides not matched to a gene: 7. CDR1 and CDR2 from the germline V gene are SGHVS and FNYEAQ. The CDR3 loop spans 15 amino acids. CDR3 loop: CASSLLGGPNNEQFF. The CDR3 region has the DNA TGTGCCAGCAGCTTGTTGGGAGGGCCAAACAATGAGCAGTTCTTC. Together with reference TRBV7-6 and TRBJ2-1, the CDR3 gives the full variable domain: GAGVSQSPRYKVTKRGQDVALRCDPISGHVSLYWYRQALGQGPEFLTYFNYEAQQDKSGLPNDRFSAERPEGSISTLTIQRTEQRDSAMYRCASSLLGGPNNEQFFGPGTRLTVL.

The chain links TRBV7-9 to TRBJ2-3; 10 bases are a match to TRBD2. The V gene's germline CDR1 is SEHNR and CDR2 FQNEAQ (reference sequence). The V segment lost 5 bases and the J segment 5 bases; nucleotides outside the gene matches: 10. CDR3 length equals 16 residues. The CDR3 loop is CASSASSGGVGDTQYF. The DNA for the CDR3 is TGTGCCAGCAGCGCCTCCAGCGGGGGGGTGGGAGATACGCAGTATTTT.

The rearrangement uses TRBV6-5 and TRBJ2-3, with a weak D call TRBD2 (5 bases). With 0 bases removed from V and 2 bases from J, the gap between germline ends came to 12 bases. The length of the CDR3 is 16 residues. CDR1 is MNHEY, CDR2 SVGAGI, per germline. The CDR3 region has the DNA TGTGCCAGCAGTTACTCTGAGGGCTTCGACACAGATACGCAGTATTTT. Translating it yields CASSYSEGFDTDTQYF.

The chain couples TRBV11-2 to TRBJ2-3; 7 bases map to TRBD2. Germline assignment: CDR1 SGHAT and CDR2 FQNNGV. This CDR3 has 15 amino acids. V shed 3 bases and J 4 bases; nucleotides not matched to a gene: 7. In DNA form, the CDR3 reads TGTGCCAGCAGCTTGATAGCGGGTGCTGCAGATACGCAGTATTTT. Translating it yields CASSLIAGAADTQYF.

The chain links TRBV7-9 to TRBJ2-3, with TRBD2 identical over 15 bases. This CDR3 region has 17 residues. The J segment lost 3 bases and the V segment lost 4 bases, leaving 5 bases of the junction unmatched. Germline assignment: CDR1 SEHNR and CDR2 FQNEAQ (reference sequence). CDR3: CASSSRTSGGGTDTQYF. CDR3 sequence (DNA): TGTGCCAGCAGCTCCAGGACTAGCGGGGGGGGAACAGATACGCAGTATTTT.

This clone has only a few counts. The rearrangement links TRBV19 to TRBJ1-5, with D perhaps matching TRBD1 (5 bases). This CDR3 has 15 residues. Trimming took off 5 bases at V and 4 bases at J, with 15 bases between the two ends. Germline V gene sequence: CDR1 LNHDA, CDR2 SQIVND (reference sequence). The CDR3 DNA reads TGTGCCAGTAGTGAGTGGGGGACTTCAAATCAGCCCCAGCATTTT. Its translation: CASSEWGTSNQPQHF.

This chain connects TRBV25-1 to TRBJ1-2; tentative D call: TRBD1 (6 bases). The CDR3 runs to 13 residues. V dropped 2 bases and J dropped 4 bases, with 8 bases sitting between them. Germline lookup yields CDR1 MGHDK and CDR2 SYGVNS. For the CDR3, the DNA is TGTGCCAGCAGTGAACAGACAGGCTATGGCTACACCTTC. This encodes CASSEQTGYGYTF.

The rearrangement links TRBV18 to TRBJ1-3; D is uncertain. The germline V and J ends were trimmed by 2 bases and 0 bases, with 8 bases remaining between them. The CDR3 is 15 amino acids. Germline assignment: CDR1 KGHSH and CDR2 LQKENI. The CDR3 spells CASSPERSSGNTIYF. The CDR3, as DNA: TGTGCCAGCTCACCAGAGAGAAGCTCTGGAAACACCATATATTTT. The entire variable domain, with the rest obtained from reference TRBV18 and TRBJ1-3, is as follows: NAGVMQNPRHLVRRRGQEARLRCSPMKGHSHVYWYRQLPEEGLKFMVYLQKENIIDESGMPKERFSAEFPKEGPSILRIQQVVRGDSAAYFCASSPERSSGNTIYFGEGSWLTVV.

The V and J genes are TRBV28 and TRBJ2-1; TRBD1 agrees at 10 bases. Losses at the gene ends were 2 bases for V and 1 base for J; bases not matched to a gene: 8. The CDR3 consists of 18 residues. In germline, CDR1 is MDHEN, CDR2 SYDVKM. The CDR3 here is CASSLAGQGSGSYNEQFF. In nucleotides, the CDR3 is TGTGCCAGCAGTTTAGCGGGACAGGGGTCGGGGTCCTACAATGAGCAGTTCTTC.

The CDR3, as DNA: TGTGCCAGCCTTACCGCGAGGGCTGAGGAGCTGTTTTTT. It encodes CASLTARAEELFF. This chain joins TRBV18 and TRBJ2-2, with TRBD2 as a possible D gene (5 bases). Germline CDR1 reads KGHSH; CDR2 reads LQKENI. The CDR3 spans 13 residues. Trimming removed 8 bases from V and 10 bases from J, with 17 bases in between.

The genes are TRBV10-2 and TRBJ1-1; TRBD1 agrees at 11 bases. The V gene's germline CDR1 is WSHSY and CDR2 SAAADI. With 6 bases clipped from V and 5 bases from J, the junction kept 2 bases outside the gene matches. The CDR3 length is 13 residues. The CDR3 bases are TGCGCCAGCAGGGGACAGGGGGGAACTGAAGCTTTCTTT. This translates into CASRGQGGTEAFF.

The chain couples TRBV12-5 to TRBJ2-2; D might be TRBD1 (6 bases). With 1 base removed from V and 7 bases from J, the gap between germline ends came to 10 bases. CDR1 is LGHNT, CDR2 FRNRAP, per germline. The CDR3 runs 14 residues. CDR3 protein: CASGLEQGIGELFF. The DNA of the CDR3 is TGTGCTAGTGGTTTGGAACAGGGAATCGGGGAGCTGTTTTTT.

This chain uses TRBV4-1 with TRBJ1-1; 8 bases are shared with TRBD1. Germline CDR1 is MGHRA and CDR2 is YSYEKL. This CDR3 is 15 amino acids long. With V trimmed by 2 bases and J by 5 bases, 7 bases remained unmatched. In DNA form, the CDR3 reads TGCGCCAGCAGCCAAACTACTCACAGGGGGACTGAAGCTTTCTTT. Translation gives CASSQTTHRGTEAFF.

The J gene is TRBJ1-1, the V gene TRBV6-5; 7 bases are shared with TRBD1. Germline loops: CDR1 MNHEY, CDR2 SVGAGI. Trimming removed 7 bases from V and 4 bases from J; junction bases left unmatched: 6. The CDR3 has 13 amino acids. CDR3 sequence (DNA): TGTGCCAGCATAGGGACAGTCGGCACTGAAGCTTTCTTT. Its protein is CASIGTVGTEAFF.

The chain has TRBV5-1 and TRBJ2-7, with 10 bases fitting TRBD2. CDR1 is SGHRS, CDR2 YFSETQ, per germline. The length of the CDR3 is 15 residues. J gave up 0 bases and V 1 base, and 1 base lay outside the gene matches. This CDR3 is CASSLLAGGSYEQYF. CDR3 coding DNA: TGCGCCAGCAGCTTGTTAGCGGGAGGCTCCTACGAGCAGTACTTC.

This clone was recorded once. This chain joins TRBV7-8 and TRBJ2-1; 10 positions match TRBD2. Germline V lookup: CDR1 SGHVS, CDR2 FQNEAQ. Trimming at V came to 2 bases and at J to 12 bases, leaving 10 bases not matched to a gene. The CDR3 is 15 amino acids. The CDR3 loop is CASSLPHPLAGAQFF. The CDR3 coding sequence is TGTGCCAGCAGCTTACCCCACCCCCTAGCGGGGGCGCAGTTCTTC.